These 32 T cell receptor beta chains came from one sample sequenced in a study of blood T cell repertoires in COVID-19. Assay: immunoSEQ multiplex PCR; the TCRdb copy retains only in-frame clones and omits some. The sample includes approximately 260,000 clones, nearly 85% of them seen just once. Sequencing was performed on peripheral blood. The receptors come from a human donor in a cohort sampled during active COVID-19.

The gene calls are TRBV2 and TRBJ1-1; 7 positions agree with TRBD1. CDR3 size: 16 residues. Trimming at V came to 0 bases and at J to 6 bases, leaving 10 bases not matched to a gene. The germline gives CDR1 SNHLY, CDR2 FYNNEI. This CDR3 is CASSEALRQGSAEAFF. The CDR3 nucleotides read TGTGCCAGCAGTGAAGCGCTTCGACAGGGTTCGGCTGAAGCTTTCTTT.

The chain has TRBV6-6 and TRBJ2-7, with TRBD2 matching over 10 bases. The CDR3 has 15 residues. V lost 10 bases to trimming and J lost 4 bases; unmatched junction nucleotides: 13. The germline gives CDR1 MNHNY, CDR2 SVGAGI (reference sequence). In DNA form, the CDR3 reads TGTGCCACCCAGGAGATGCTAGCGGGAGATTACGAGCAGTACTTC. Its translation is CATQEMLAGDYEQYF.

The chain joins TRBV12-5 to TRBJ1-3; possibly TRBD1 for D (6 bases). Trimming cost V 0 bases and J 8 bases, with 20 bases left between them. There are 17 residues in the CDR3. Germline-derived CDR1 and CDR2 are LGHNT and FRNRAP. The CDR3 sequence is CASGLVLGQNLEDTIYF. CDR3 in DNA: TGTGCTAGTGGTTTGGTATTAGGACAGAACCTGGAGGACACCATATATTTT. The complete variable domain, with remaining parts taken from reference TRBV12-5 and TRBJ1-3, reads DARVTQTPRHKVTEMGQEVTMRCQPILGHNTVFWYRQTMMQGLELLAYFRNRAPLDDSGMPKDRFSAEMPDATLATLKIQPSEPRDSAVYFCASGLVLGQNLEDTIYFGEGSWLTVV.

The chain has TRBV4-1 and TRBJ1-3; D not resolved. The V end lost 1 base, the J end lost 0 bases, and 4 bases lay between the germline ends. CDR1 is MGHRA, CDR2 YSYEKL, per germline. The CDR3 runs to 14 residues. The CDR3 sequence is CASSQVASGNTIYF. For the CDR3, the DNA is TGCGCCAGCAGCCAAGTAGCCTCTGGAAACACCATATATTTT.

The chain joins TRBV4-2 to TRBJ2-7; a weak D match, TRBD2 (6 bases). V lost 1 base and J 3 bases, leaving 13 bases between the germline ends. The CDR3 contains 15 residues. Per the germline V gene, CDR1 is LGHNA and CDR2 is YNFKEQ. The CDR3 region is CASSQAGGTNYEQYF. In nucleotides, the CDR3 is TGTGCCAGCAGCCAAGCAGGCGGGACCAACTACGAGCAGTACTTC.

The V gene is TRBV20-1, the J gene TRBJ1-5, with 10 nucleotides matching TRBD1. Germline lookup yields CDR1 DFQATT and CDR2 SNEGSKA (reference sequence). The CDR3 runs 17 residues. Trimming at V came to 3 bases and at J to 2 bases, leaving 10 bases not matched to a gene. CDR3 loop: CSASLGQGLVGNQPQHF. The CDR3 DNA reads TGCAGTGCTAGTTTGGGACAGGGGTTAGTCGGCAATCAGCCCCAGCATTTT.

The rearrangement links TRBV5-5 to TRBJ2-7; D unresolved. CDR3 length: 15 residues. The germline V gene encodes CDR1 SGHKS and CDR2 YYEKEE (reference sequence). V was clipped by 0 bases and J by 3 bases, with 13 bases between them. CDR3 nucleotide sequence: TGTGCCAGCAGCTTGGGAGGCTACTTAAACTACGAGCAGTACTTC. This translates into CASSLGGYLNYEQYF.

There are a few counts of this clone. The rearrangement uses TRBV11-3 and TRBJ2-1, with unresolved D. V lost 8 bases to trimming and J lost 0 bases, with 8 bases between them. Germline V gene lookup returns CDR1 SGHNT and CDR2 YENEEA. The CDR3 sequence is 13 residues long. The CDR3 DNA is TGTGCCAGCTCCCTAGGCTCCTACAATGAGCAGTTCTTC. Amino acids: CASSLGSYNEQFF.

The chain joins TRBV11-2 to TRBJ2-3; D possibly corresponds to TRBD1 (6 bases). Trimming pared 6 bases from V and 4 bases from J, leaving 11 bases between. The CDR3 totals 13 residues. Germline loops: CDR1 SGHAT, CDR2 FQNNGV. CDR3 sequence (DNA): TGTGCCAGCAGTCTACAGGGCCCAGATACGCAGTATTTT. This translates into CASSLQGPDTQYF. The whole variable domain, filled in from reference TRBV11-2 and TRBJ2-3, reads EAGVAQSPRYKIIEKRQSVAFWCNPISGHATLYWYQQILGQGPKLLIQFQNNGVVDDSQLPKDRFSAERLKGVDSTLKIQPAKLEDSAVYLCASSLQGPDTQYFGPGTRLTVL.

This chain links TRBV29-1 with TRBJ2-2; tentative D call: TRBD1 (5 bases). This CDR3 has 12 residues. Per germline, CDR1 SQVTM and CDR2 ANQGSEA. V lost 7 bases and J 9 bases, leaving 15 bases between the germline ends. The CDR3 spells CSANQGPWELFF. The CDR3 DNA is TGCAGCGCAAACCAGGGTCCCTGGGAGCTGTTTTTT.

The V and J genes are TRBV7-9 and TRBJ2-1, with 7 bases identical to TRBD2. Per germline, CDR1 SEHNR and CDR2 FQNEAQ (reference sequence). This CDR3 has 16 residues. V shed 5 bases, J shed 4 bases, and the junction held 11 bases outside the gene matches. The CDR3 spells CASSIRLAVIYNEQFF. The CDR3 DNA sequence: TGTGCCAGCAGCATACGTCTAGCGGTGATTTACAATGAGCAGTTCTTC.

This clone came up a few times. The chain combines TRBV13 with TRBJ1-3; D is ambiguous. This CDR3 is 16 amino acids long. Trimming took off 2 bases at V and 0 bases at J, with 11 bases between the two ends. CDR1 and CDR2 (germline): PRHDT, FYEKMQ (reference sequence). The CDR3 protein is CASSLYPGHSGNTIYF. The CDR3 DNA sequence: TGTGCCAGCAGCTTATACCCAGGCCACTCTGGAAACACCATATATTTT.

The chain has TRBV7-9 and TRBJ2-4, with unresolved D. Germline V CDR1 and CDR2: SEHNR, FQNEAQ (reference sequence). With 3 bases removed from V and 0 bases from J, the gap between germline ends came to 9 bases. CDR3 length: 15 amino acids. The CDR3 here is CASSLASLAKNIQYF. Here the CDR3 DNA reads TGTGCCAGCAGCTTGGCCAGTTTAGCCAAAAACATTCAGTACTTC.

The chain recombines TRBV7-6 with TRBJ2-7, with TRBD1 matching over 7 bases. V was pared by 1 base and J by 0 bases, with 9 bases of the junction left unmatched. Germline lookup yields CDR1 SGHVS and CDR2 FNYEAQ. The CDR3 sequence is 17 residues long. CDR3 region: CASSLVTGTASSYEQYF. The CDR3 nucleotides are TGTGCCAGCAGCTTAGTGACCGGGACAGCAAGCTCCTACGAGCAGTACTTC.

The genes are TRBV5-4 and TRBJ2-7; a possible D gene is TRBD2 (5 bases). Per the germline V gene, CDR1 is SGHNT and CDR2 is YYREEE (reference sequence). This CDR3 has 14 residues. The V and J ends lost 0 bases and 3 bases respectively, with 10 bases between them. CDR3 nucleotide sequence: TGTGCCAGCAGCTTGGTCCCGGGAAGCTACGAGCAGTACTTC. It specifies CASSLVPGSYEQYF.

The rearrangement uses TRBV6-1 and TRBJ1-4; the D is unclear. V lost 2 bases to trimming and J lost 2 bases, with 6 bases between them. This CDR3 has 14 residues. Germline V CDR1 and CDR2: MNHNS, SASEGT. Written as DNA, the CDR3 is TGTGCCAGCAGTGAATGGCAGACTAATGAAAAACTGTTTTTT. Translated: CASSEWQTNEKLFF.

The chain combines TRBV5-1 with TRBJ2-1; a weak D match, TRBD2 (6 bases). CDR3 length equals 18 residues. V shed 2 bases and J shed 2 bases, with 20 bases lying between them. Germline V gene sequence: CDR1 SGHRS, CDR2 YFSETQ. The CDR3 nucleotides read TGCGCCAGCAGCTTAGTAGGAGGGGTCGGTCCTGCCTACAATGAGCAGTTCTTC. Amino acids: CASSLVGGVGPAYNEQFF.

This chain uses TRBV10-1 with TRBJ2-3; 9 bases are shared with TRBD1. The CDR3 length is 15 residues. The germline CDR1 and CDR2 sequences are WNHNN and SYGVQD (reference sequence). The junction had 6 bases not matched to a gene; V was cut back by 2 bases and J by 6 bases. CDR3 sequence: CASSEGGTGIDTQYF. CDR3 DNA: TGCGCCAGCAGTGAGGGAGGGACAGGGATTGATACGCAGTATTTT.

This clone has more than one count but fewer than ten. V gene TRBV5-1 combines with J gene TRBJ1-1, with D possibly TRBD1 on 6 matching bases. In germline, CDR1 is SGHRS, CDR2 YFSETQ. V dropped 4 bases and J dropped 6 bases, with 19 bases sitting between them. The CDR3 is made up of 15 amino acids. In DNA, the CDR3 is TGCGCCAGCAGCGAGAGAGCAGGGGCAAACGCTGAAGCTTTCTTT. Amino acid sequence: CASSERAGANAEAFF.

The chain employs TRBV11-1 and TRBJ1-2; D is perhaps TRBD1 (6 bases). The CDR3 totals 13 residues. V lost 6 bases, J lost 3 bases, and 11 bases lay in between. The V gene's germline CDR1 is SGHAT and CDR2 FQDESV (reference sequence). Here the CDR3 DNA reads TGTGCCAGCAGTTCACAGGGATACTATGGCTACACCTTC. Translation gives CASSSQGYYGYTF.

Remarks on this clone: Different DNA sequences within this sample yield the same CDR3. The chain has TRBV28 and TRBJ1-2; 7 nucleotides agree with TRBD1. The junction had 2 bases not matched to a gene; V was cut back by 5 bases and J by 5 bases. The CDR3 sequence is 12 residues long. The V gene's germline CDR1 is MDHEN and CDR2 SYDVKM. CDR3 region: CASSTGVYGYTF. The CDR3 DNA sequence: TGTGCCAGCAGTACAGGGGTGTATGGCTACACCTTC.

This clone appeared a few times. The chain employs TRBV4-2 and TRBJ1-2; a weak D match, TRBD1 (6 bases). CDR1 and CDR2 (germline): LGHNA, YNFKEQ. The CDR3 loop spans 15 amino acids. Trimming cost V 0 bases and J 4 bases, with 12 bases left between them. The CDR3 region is CASSQDLKQGYGYTF. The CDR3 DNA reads TGTGCCAGCAGCCAAGATCTCAAACAGGGCTATGGCTACACCTTC.

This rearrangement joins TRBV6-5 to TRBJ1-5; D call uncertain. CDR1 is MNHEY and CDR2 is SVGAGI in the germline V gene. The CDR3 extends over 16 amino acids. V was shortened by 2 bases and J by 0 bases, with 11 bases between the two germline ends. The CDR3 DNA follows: TGTGCCAGCAGTTACGGCTCGCCGCTTAGCAATCAGCCCCAGCATTTT. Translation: CASSYGSPLSNQPQHF.

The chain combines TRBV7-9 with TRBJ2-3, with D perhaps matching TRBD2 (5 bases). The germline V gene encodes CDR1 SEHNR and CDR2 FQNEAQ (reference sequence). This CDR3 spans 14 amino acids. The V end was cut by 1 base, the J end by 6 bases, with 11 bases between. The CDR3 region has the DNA TGTGCCAGCAGCTTAGATTCCAGAGGGGATACGCAGTATTTT. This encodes CASSLDSRGDTQYF.

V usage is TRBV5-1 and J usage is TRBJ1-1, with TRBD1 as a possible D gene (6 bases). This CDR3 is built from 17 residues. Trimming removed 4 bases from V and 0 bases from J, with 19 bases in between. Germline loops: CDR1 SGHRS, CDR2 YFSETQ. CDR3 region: CASSPLMTGTMNTEAFF. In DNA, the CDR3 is TGCGCCAGCAGCCCCCTGATGACAGGAACGATGAACACTGAAGCTTTCTTT.

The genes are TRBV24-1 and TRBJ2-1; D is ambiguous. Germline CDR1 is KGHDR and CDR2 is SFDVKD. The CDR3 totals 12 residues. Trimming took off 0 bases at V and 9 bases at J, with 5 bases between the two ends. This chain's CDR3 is CATSDLTTEQFF. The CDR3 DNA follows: TGTGCCACCAGTGATTTGACAACTGAGCAGTTCTTC.

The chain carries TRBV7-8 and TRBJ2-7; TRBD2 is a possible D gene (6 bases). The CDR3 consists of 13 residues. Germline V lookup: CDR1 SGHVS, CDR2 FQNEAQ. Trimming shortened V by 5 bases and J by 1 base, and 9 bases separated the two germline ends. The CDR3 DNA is TGTGCCAGCAGCCGGGGGATTTCCTACGAGCAGTACTTC. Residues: CASSRGISYEQYF.

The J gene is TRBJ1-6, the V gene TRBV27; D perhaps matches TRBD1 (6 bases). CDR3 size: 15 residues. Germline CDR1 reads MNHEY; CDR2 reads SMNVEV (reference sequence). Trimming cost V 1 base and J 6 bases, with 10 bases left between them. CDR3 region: CASSLFWGPNSPLHF. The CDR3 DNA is TGTGCCAGCAGTTTATTTTGGGGGCCTAATTCACCCCTCCACTTT.

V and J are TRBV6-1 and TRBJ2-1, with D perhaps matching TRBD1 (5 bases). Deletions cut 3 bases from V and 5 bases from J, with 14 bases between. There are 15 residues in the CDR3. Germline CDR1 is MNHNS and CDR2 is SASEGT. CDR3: CASSDLFGHHNEQFF. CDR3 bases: TGTGCCAGCAGTGATCTTTTCGGACACCACAATGAGCAGTTCTTC.

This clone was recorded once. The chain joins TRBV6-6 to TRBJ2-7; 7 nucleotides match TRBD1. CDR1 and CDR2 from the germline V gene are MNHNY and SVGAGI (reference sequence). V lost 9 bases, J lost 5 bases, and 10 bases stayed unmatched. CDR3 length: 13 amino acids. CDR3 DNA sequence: TGTGCCAGTACTAAAGACAGGGATGACGAGCAGTACTTC. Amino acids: CASTKDRDDEQYF.

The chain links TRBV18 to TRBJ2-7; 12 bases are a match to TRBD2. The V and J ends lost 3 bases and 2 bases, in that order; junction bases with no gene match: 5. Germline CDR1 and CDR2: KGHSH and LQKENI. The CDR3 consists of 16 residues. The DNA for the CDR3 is TGTGCCAGCTCACCCGCCAGGACTAGCGGGACCTACGAGCAGTACTTC. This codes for CASSPARTSGTYEQYF.

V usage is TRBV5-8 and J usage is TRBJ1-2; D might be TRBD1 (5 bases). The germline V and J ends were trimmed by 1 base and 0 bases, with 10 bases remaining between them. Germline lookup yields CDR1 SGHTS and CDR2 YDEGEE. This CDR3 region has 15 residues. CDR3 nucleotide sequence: TGTGCCAGCAGCTTGATTGGGGCTCCTAACTATGGCTACACCTTC. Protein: CASSLIGAPNYGYTF.